One sample yielded the 18 T cell receptor beta chains listed below, sequenced in a study of shared clonotypes between healthy human individuals. The method was immunoSEQ multiplex PCR; TCRdb's version includes in-frame clones alone and lacks a portion of them. The sample has roughly 520,000 clones, about 96% seen once; the top ten hold 0.05% to 0.07%. Sequencing was done on a sample of naive CD4+ T cells sorted from blood. The subset denotes: CD45RA+ positively selected. These TCRs come from a woman in her 30s in good health.

This clone was observed a single time. This chain joins TRBV11-2 and TRBJ2-5, with D uncertain. The CDR3 loop spans 14 amino acids. Germline assignment: CDR1 SGHAT and CDR2 FQNNGV. V was pared by 1 base and J by 5 bases, with 11 bases between. CDR3 bases: TGTGCCAGCAGCTTAGGTAGGATGTGGGAGACCCAGTACTTC. Amino acid sequence: CASSLGRMWETQYF.

The chain is built from TRBV7-8 and TRBJ2-7; D possibly corresponds to TRBD1 (5 bases). The CDR3 totals 14 residues. Germline V gives CDR1 SGHVS, CDR2 FQNEAQ. V was cut by 5 bases and J by 2 bases, with 13 bases left in between. The DNA for the CDR3 is TGTGCCAGCAGCCCCGGACAAAGACCCTACGAGCAGTACTTC. Its translation is CASSPGQRPYEQYF.

The rearrangement uses TRBV5-1 and TRBJ2-7; D remains unclear. The germline gives CDR1 SGHRS, CDR2 YFSETQ. V gave up 0 bases and J gave up 2 bases, with 3 bases separating them. The CDR3 runs 12 residues. In DNA, the CDR3 is TGCGCCAGCAGCTTGGCTCCCTACGAGCAGTACTTC. Amino acids: CASSLAPYEQYF.

The chain couples TRBV10-3 to TRBJ2-3, with 9 nucleotides matching TRBD1. The CDR3 is 14 residues long. After removal of 4 bases from V and 5 bases from J, the junction contained 4 bases not matched to a gene. Germline V lookup: CDR1 ENHRY, CDR2 SYGVKD. The CDR3 region is CAISGTGGLDTQYF. The CDR3, as DNA: TGTGCCATCAGTGGCACAGGGGGCCTAGATACGCAGTATTTT.

This clone was seen a single time. Here the CDR3 reads CASSYGGLTSYNEQFF. DNA of the CDR3: TGTGCCAGCAGTTACGGGGGGCTGACCTCCTACAATGAGCAGTTCTTC. This rearrangement joins TRBV6-5 to TRBJ2-1; possibly TRBD1 or TRBD2 for D (6 bases each). This CDR3 region has 16 residues. The germline CDR1 and CDR2 sequences are MNHEY and SVGAGI. V gave up 2 bases and J gave up 0 bases, with 11 bases separating them.

Here the CDR3 reads CASTRGSGRNTEAFF. The CDR3 coding sequence is TGTGCCAGCACCCGGGGGTCTGGGAGAAACACTGAAGCTTTCTTT. The V gene is TRBV5-5, the J gene TRBJ1-1, with a possible D match to TRBD1 (5 bases). The CDR3 sequence is 15 residues long. Trimming took off 6 bases at V and 2 bases at J, with 17 bases between the two ends. CDR1 is SGHKS and CDR2 is YYEKEE in the germline V gene (reference sequence).

J is TRBJ1-1 and V is TRBV6-6, with 7 bases identical to TRBD1. This CDR3 contains 14 residues. The germline V gene has CDR1 MNHNY and CDR2 SVGAGI (reference sequence). V trimming: 5 bases; J trimming: 0 bases; junction bases outside the gene matches: 3. CDR3 protein: CASSHDRVNTEAFF. The CDR3 DNA reads as TGTGCCAGCAGTCACGACAGGGTGAACACTGAAGCTTTCTTT.

This rearrangement joins TRBV5-1 to TRBJ2-7; D call uncertain. Trimming took off 1 base at V and 4 bases at J, with 12 bases between the two ends. The V gene's germline CDR1 is SGHRS and CDR2 YFSETQ. The CDR3 loop spans 14 amino acids. In DNA, the CDR3 is TGCGCCAGCAGCTTGCGGCCTAGTGGGTACGAGCAGTACTTC. Residues: CASSLRPSGYEQYF. Complete variable domain (other parts from reference TRBV5-1 and TRBJ2-7): KAGVTQTPRYLIKTRGQQVTLSCSPISGHRSVSWYQQTPGQGLQFLFEYFSETQRNKGNFPGRFSGRQFSNSRSEMNVSTLELGDSALYLCASSLRPSGYEQYFGPGTRLTVT.

J is TRBJ2-1 and V is TRBV9; TRBD2 matches at 12 bases. Germline values: CDR1 SGDLS, CDR2 YYNGEE. Losses at the gene ends were 2 bases for V and 0 bases for J; bases not matched to a gene: 6. This CDR3 has 18 amino acids. The CDR3 reads CASSVLAGGAFSYNEQFF. The CDR3 DNA reads as TGTGCCAGCAGCGTCCTAGCGGGGGGGGCCTTCTCCTACAATGAGCAGTTCTTC. The full variable domain, rest sourced from reference TRBV9 and TRBJ2-1, is DSGVTQTPKHLITATGQRVTLRCSPRSGDLSVYWYQQSLDQGLQFLIQYYNGEERAKGNILERFSAQQFPDLHSELNLSSLELGDSALYFCASSVLAGGAFSYNEQFFGPGTRLTVL.

The chain employs TRBV29-1 and TRBJ1-1; weak D call: TRBD1 (5 bases). Germline V gene sequence: CDR1 SQVTM, CDR2 ANQGSEA. This CDR3 is built from 12 residues. The germline V and J ends were trimmed by 7 bases and 4 bases, with 13 bases remaining between them. This CDR3 reads CSGSDGGTEAFF. The CDR3 bases are TGCAGCGGGTCGGATGGGGGCACTGAAGCTTTCTTT.

This sequence joins TRBV10-3 and TRBJ2-7; a weak D match, TRBD2 (6 bases). The CDR3 sequence is 15 residues long. The ends were cut back, 7 bases at V and 2 bases at J, with 18 bases in the middle. Per germline, CDR1 ENHRY and CDR2 SYGVKD. The CDR3 here is CAITNVSGGTYEQYF. The CDR3 DNA reads TGTGCCATCACCAACGTTTCAGGCGGGACCTACGAGCAGTACTTC.

This clone was detected only once. The chain has TRBV2 and TRBJ2-7; no clear D. Germline CDR1 is SNHLY and CDR2 is FYNNEI. The CDR3 contains 14 residues. V lost 3 bases to trimming and J lost 2 bases, with 11 bases between them. CDR3 loop: CASSDPSWAYEQYF. DNA of the CDR3: TGTGCCAGCAGTGACCCGAGCTGGGCCTACGAGCAGTACTTC.

This clone was seen only once. The chain recombines TRBV4-2 with TRBJ2-7; 11 nucleotides line up with TRBD2. The germline gives CDR1 LGHNA, CDR2 YNFKEQ. The V segment lost 0 bases and the J segment 7 bases; nucleotides outside the gene matches: 8. CDR3 length: 16 amino acids. The CDR3 DNA reads TGTGCCAGCAGCCAAGATTTCCTAGCGGGAGGTAGGGAGCAGTACTTC. This sequence encodes CASSQDFLAGGREQYF.

The chain joins TRBV27 to TRBJ2-7; 7 nucleotides align to TRBD2. V dropped 5 bases and J dropped 4; count of bases not matched to a gene: 11. There are 15 residues in the CDR3. The germline gives CDR1 MNHEY, CDR2 SMNVEV (reference sequence). The chain's CDR3 is CASSMSGLAVYEQYF. The CDR3 nucleotides read TGTGCCAGCAGTATGTCGGGGCTAGCGGTATACGAGCAGTACTTC.

The chain links TRBV10-3 to TRBJ1-1; D possibly corresponds to TRBD1 (6 bases). V lost 0 bases and J 0 bases, leaving 11 bases between the germline ends. The CDR3 covers 16 residues. Germline assignment: CDR1 ENHRY and CDR2 SYGVKD. The DNA for the CDR3 is TGTGCCATCAGTGAGTCGGGGGGGCCGGTGAACACTGAAGCTTTCTTT. Translation gives CAISESGGPVNTEAFF.

The table lists this clone with a count of one. The chain uses TRBV18 and TRBJ2-7; D is perhaps TRBD2 (6 bases). CDR3 length equals 13 residues. Trimming stripped 5 bases from V and 1 base from J, with 9 bases between. Germline CDR1 and CDR2: KGHSH and LQKENI. In DNA, the CDR3 is TGTGCCAGCTCATCGGGACTTTCCTACGAGCAGTACTTC. Its protein is CASSSGLSYEQYF. The variable domain in full, with the rest retrieved from reference TRBV18 and TRBJ2-7, is NAGVMQNPRHLVRRRGQEARLRCSPMKGHSHVYWYRQLPEEGLKFMVYLQKENIIDESGMPKERFSAEFPKEGPSILRIQQVVRGDSAAYFCASSSGLSYEQYFGPGTRLTVT.

This clone occurred once. The CDR3 loop is CSVVLYTEAFF. The CDR3 DNA reads as TGCAGCGTTGTTTTGTACACTGAAGCTTTCTTT. The chain carries TRBV29-1 and TRBJ1-1; D is unclear. V was clipped by 4 bases and J by 3 bases, with 6 bases between them. Germline CDR1 reads SQVTM; CDR2 reads ANQGSEA. This CDR3 has 11 residues.

The chain uses TRBV7-2 and TRBJ2-7; D is ambiguous. CDR1 is SGHTA and CDR2 is FQGNSA in the germline V gene. Trimming took 9 bases from V and 6 from J, leaving 6 bases between them. The CDR3 consists of 9 residues. CDR3 coding DNA: TGTGCCAGACCCCCCGAGCAGTACTTC. This translates into CARPPEQYF.